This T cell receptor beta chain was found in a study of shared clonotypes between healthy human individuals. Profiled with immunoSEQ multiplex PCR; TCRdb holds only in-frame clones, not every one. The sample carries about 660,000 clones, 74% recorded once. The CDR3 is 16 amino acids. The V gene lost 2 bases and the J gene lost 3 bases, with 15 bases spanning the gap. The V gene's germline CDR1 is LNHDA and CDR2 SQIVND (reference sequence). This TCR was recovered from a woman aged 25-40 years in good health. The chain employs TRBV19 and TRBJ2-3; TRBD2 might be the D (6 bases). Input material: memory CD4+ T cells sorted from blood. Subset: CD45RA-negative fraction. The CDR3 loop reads CASSITGGVRTDTQYF. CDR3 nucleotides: TGTGCCAGTAGTATAACTGGCGGGGTAAGGACAGATACGCAGTATTTT. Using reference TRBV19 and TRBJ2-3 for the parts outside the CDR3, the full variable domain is DGGITQSPKYLFRKEGQNVTLSCEQNLNHDAMYWYRQDPGQGLRLIYYSQIVNDFQKGDIAEGYSVSREKKESFPLTVTSAQKNPTAFYLCASSITGGVRTDTQYFGPGTRLTVL.